The following is a TCR beta chain sequence with its context. Via MiXCR, TCRdb re-called the 5' RACE reads, giving one row per CDR3 protein. The sample lists 150,000 to 200,000 distinct CDR3 sequences; 10% to 15% were seen once. This sample is drawn from a study of CD8 T cells in ankylosing spondylitis. The CDR3 spans 18 residues. Germline CDR1 and CDR2: MGHRA and YSYEKL. Trimming removed 0 bases from V and 4 bases from J; junction bases left unmatched: 9. This TCR came from a male donor with ankylosing spondylitis or in good health (not recorded which). This chain joins TRBV4-1 and TRBJ2-3, with TRBD2 matching 11 bases. The sample comprised blood, either unsorted or a sorted T cell fraction (not recorded which). The CDR3 coding sequence is TGCGCCAGCAGCCAAGATACGGTAGCGGGGGGGCCCGCAGATACGCAGTATTTT. Encoded protein: CASSQDTVAGGPADTQYF.